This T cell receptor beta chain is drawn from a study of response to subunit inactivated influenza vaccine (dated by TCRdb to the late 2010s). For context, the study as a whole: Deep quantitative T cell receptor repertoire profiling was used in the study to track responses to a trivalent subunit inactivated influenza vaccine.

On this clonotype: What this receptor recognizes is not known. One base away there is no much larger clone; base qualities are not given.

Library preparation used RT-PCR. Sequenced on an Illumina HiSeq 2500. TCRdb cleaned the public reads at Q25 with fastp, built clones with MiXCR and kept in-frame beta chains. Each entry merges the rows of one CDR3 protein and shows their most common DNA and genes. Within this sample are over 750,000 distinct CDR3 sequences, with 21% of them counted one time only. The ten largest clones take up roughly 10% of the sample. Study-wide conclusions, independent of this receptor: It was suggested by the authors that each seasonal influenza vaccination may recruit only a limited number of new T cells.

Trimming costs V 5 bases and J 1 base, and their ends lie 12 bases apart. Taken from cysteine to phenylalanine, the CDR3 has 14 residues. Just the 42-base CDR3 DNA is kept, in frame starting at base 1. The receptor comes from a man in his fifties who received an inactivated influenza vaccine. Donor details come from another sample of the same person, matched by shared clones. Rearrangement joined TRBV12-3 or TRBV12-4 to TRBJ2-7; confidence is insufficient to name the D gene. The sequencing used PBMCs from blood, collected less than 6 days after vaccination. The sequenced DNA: TGTGCCAGCAGTAGGGCGGTCAAATCCTACGAGCAGTACTTC. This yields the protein CASSRAVKSYEQYF.